A selection of T cell receptor beta chains follows, all from one sample in a study of blood T cell repertoires in COVID-19. The table came from immunoSEQ multiplex PCR; TCRdb's copy has only in-frame clones and leaves some out. This sample has some 250,000 clones; around 92% occur once, and the top ten carry roughly 4%. Sequenced input: PBMCs or T cells enriched from blood (not recorded which). All receptors come from a woman under 40 with acute COVID-19. Each CDR3 is given with its conserved first and last residue. D genes are given only for firm matches. Some rows mark clone size as missing; the rest say once, few, many or name a class of expanded clone.

D gene	V gene	J gene	clone size	CDR3 length	CDR3 DNA	CDR3 protein
TRBD2	TRBV6-5	TRBJ2-5	.	14	TGTGCCAGCGGTAGCGGGGGGAAGGGGGGGACCCAGTACTTC	CASGSGGKGGTQYF
.	TRBV9	TRBJ1-2	.	14	TGTGCCAGCAGCCCCGGAGACAGGTTGGCCGGCTACACCTTC	CASSPGDRLAGYTF
TRBD1	TRBV3-1/TRBV3-2	TRBJ1-4	few	14	TGTGCCAGCAGCACCAGGGGGACTAATGAAAAACTGTTTTTT	CASSTRGTNEKLFF
TRBD1	TRBV5-1	TRBJ1-5	few	15	TGCGCCAGCAGCGTGACAGGGAATAGCAATCAGCCCCAGCATTTT	CASSVTGNSNQPQHF
TRBD1	TRBV9	TRBJ1-1	few	17	TGTGCCAGCAGCGTGAACCCGGGACAGGGGATGAACACTGAAGCTTTCTTT	CASSVNPGQGMNTEAFF
.	TRBV9	TRBJ2-3	.	15	TGTGCCAGCAGCGTAGCCCCAGGGGCGGGAGATACGCAGTATTTT	CASSVAPGAGDTQYF
.	TRBV29-1	TRBJ2-5	.	15	TGCAGCGTTGTGGACCACGGGAGACCGGGGGAGACCCAGTACTTC	CSVVDHGRPGETQYF
.	TRBV7-9	TRBJ1-2	.	15	TGTGCCAGCAGCTCCCCGGGACTGCATCGGTATGGCTACACCTTC	CASSSPGLHRYGYTF
.	TRBV27	TRBJ1-6	.	16	TGTGCCAGCAGTATTGGTCTGAGCTCCTATAATTCACCCCTCCACTTT	CASSIGLSSYNSPLHF
.	TRBV11-2	TRBJ1-2	.	13	TGTGCCAGCAGCTTAGATCTAAGGGGTGGCTACACCTTC	CASSLDLRGGYTF
TRBD1	TRBV6-6	TRBJ1-4	.	13	TGTGCCGTTGGACAGGTCGATAATGAAAAACTGTTTTTT	CAVGQVDNEKLFF
.	TRBV27	TRBJ1-6	.	15	TGTGCCAGCAGTTTACAGGGGAGGGGGAATTCACCCCTCCACTTT	CASSLQGRGNSPLHF
.	TRBV28	TRBJ1-1	.	15	TGTGCCAGCAGTTATTCAGGGGCGATGAACACTGAAGCTTTCTTT	CASSYSGAMNTEAFF
.	TRBV29-1	TRBJ2-1	.	13	TGCAGCTACCTGGCACAGGGCCGGCATGAGCAGTTCTTC	CSYLAQGRHEQFF
TRBD1	TRBV29-1	TRBJ1-1	.	14	TGCAGCGCGGACCCGGGACAGGGTAGAACTGAAGCTTTCTTT	CSADPGQGRTEAFF
.	TRBV3-1/TRBV3-2	TRBJ2-7	.	13	TGTGCCAGCAGCGTAACCCAGCAGGGCGAGCAGTACTTC	CASSVTQQGEQYF
.	TRBV11-1	TRBJ2-5	.	16	TGTGCCAGCAGCTTAGGCCACCAGGGGGGACAAGAGACCCAGTACTTC	CASSLGHQGGQETQYF
TRBD1	TRBV5-1	TRBJ1-1	.	14	TGCGCCAGCAGCCTGACAGGGGAGAACACTGAAGCTTTCTTT	CASSLTGENTEAFF
TRBD2	TRBV7-2	TRBJ2-3	.	15	TGTGCCAGCAGCTTAGTACGGGAGGGCGTGTATACGCAGTATTTT	CASSLVREGVYTQYF
.	TRBV10-3	TRBJ1-2	.	15	TGTGCCATCAGTGAGGGGTTCAGCTCAGGGTATGGCTACACCTTC	CAISEGFSSGYGYTF
TRBD2	TRBV28	TRBJ2-5	.	14	TGTGCCAGCAGCATTAGTGGGACTAGAGAGACCCAGTACTTC	CASSISGTRETQYF
.	TRBV14	TRBJ1-4	.	15	TGTGCCAGCAGCCAAGATTTATTTGGGGACACTCGACTGTTTTTT	CASSQDLFGDTRLFF